These T cell receptor beta chains were read from a single sample in a study of cytomegalovirus exposure and HLA in healthy donors. Sequencing was performed with immunoSEQ multiplex PCR; in TCRdb, only in-frame clones are kept and a portion is missing. The repertoire consists of about 76,000 clones, with roughly 85% occurring once and the leading ten covering 2% to 2.5%. Sequences were obtained from PBMCs. The receptors stem from a man under 40 in good health and CMV-seronegative. Each CDR3 is given with its conserved first and last residue. The D gene is left open where the match is weak. Rows may omit the clone size; those that give it use once, few, many or a size class.

clone_size: once; j_call: TRBJ2-2; d_call: TRBD1; v_call: TRBV9; cdr3_nt: TGTGCCAGCGGGGGGACAGGGGGCACCGGGGAGCTGTTTTTT; cdr3_aa: CASGGTGGTGELFF
clone_size: NA; j_call: TRBJ2-3; d_call: TRBD2; v_call: TRBV18; cdr3_nt: TGTGCCAGCTCACCGAGGCTAGCGGGAGTTTCAGATACGCAGTATTTT; cdr3_aa: CASSPRLAGVSDTQYF
clone_size: NA; j_call: TRBJ2-1; d_call: NA; v_call: TRBV5-1; cdr3_nt: TGCGCCAGCAGCTGGGGTACGGGATGGAATGAGCAGTTCTTC; cdr3_aa: CASSWGTGWNEQFF
clone_size: NA; j_call: TRBJ2-4; d_call: TRBD1; v_call: TRBV28; cdr3_nt: TGTGCCAGCAGTTCCCCGGACAGGAAAAACATTCAGTACTTC; cdr3_aa: CASSSPDRKNIQYF
clone_size: NA; j_call: TRBJ1-2; d_call: TRBD1; v_call: TRBV5-6; cdr3_nt: TGTGCCAGCAGCCGGGGACAGGATCGTTATGGCTACACCTTC; cdr3_aa: CASSRGQDRYGYTF
clone_size: NA; j_call: TRBJ2-1; d_call: TRBD1; v_call: TRBV30; cdr3_nt: TGTGCCTGGATGGACGGGACAGCCCTAGGTGAGCAGTTCTTC; cdr3_aa: CAWMDGTALGEQFF
clone_size: NA; j_call: TRBJ2-3; d_call: NA; v_call: TRBV28; cdr3_nt: TGTGCCAGCAGTTTACCCTTGCTAGTATCGGGCACAGATACGCAGTATTTT; cdr3_aa: CASSLPLLVSGTDTQYF
clone_size: NA; j_call: TRBJ2-3; d_call: TRBD2; v_call: TRBV7-9; cdr3_nt: TGTGCCAGCAGCCACACTAGCGAGTACACAGATACGCAGTATTTT; cdr3_aa: CASSHTSEYTDTQYF
clone_size: NA; j_call: TRBJ2-1; d_call: NA; v_call: TRBV21-1; cdr3_nt: TGTGCCAGCAGCATTCCCCTGGACAGGGCGCAAGACAATGAGCAGTTCTTC; cdr3_aa: CASSIPLDRAQDNEQFF
clone_size: NA; j_call: TRBJ1-6; d_call: TRBD1; v_call: TRBV7-2; cdr3_nt: TGTGCCAGCAGCTGGACAGGACAGGTGGGGAATTCACCCCTCCACTTT; cdr3_aa: CASSWTGQVGNSPLHF
clone_size: few; j_call: TRBJ2-1; d_call: NA; v_call: TRBV9; cdr3_nt: TGTGCCAGCAGCGTAGGCTCGACAGCTAACAATGAGCAGTTCTTC; cdr3_aa: CASSVGSTANNEQFF
clone_size: NA; j_call: TRBJ2-1; d_call: TRBD2; v_call: TRBV11-1; cdr3_nt: TGTGCCAGCAGCTCTAGCGGGGCATACAATGAGCAGTTCTTC; cdr3_aa: CASSSSGAYNEQFF
clone_size: NA; j_call: TRBJ1-3; d_call: NA; v_call: TRBV30; cdr3_nt: TGTGCCTGGGGAGGCATCTCTGGAAACACCATATATTTT; cdr3_aa: CAWGGISGNTIYF
clone_size: few; j_call: TRBJ2-7; d_call: TRBD1; v_call: TRBV7-9; cdr3_nt: TGTGCCAGCAGCAAATCCGGGACAGGTCTCGGCGAGCAGTACTTC; cdr3_aa: CASSKSGTGLGEQYF
clone_size: NA; j_call: TRBJ2-7; d_call: TRBD1; v_call: TRBV11-2; cdr3_nt: TGTGCCAGCAGCTTAATACCCGACAGGGGATACGAGCAGTACTTC; cdr3_aa: CASSLIPDRGYEQYF
clone_size: NA; j_call: TRBJ2-7; d_call: TRBD1; v_call: TRBV5-5; cdr3_nt: TGTGCCAGCAGCTGGGAAGGACAGGGGAGGATAGGTATCGACTTCTTC; cdr3_aa: CASSWEGQGRIGIDFF
clone_size: NA; j_call: TRBJ2-3; d_call: NA; v_call: TRBV10-1; cdr3_nt: TGCGCCAGCAGTCACCCAACCGGAGGTACGCAGTATTTT; cdr3_aa: CASSHPTGGTQYF
clone_size: NA; j_call: TRBJ2-7; d_call: NA; v_call: TRBV21-1; cdr3_nt: TGTGCCAGCAGCCAGGGACTAGGGGCCTACGAGCAGTACTTC; cdr3_aa: CASSQGLGAYEQYF
clone_size: NA; j_call: TRBJ1-1; d_call: TRBD1; v_call: TRBV5-4; cdr3_nt: TGTGCCAGCAGCACGGGACAGGAGATCACTGAAGCTTTCTTT; cdr3_aa: CASSTGQEITEAFF